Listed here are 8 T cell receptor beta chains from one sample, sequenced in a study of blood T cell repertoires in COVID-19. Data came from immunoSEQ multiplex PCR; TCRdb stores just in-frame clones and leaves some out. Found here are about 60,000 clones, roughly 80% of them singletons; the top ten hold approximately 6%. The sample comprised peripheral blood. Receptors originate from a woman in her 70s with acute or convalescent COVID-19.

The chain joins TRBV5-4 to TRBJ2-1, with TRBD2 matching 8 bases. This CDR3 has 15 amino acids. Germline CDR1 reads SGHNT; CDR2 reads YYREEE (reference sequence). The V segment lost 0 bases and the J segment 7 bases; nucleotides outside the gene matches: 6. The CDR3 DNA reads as TGTGCCAGCAGCTTGGAAACGGGGGGGCCTAATGAGCAGTTCTTC. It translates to CASSLETGGPNEQFF.

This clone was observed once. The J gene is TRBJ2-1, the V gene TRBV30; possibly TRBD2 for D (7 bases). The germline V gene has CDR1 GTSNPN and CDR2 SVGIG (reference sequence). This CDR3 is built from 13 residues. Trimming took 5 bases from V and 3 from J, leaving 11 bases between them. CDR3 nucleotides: TGTGCCTGGGAGGGGGGGTTCTACAATGAGCAGTTCTTC. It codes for CAWEGGFYNEQFF.

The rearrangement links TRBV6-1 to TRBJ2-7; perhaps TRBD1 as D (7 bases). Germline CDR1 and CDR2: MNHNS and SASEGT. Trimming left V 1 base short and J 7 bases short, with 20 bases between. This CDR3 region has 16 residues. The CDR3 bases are TGTGCCAGCAGTGAAGGGAGGAGACAGGGAGGTCGAGAGCAGTACTTC. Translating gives CASSEGRRQGGREQYF.

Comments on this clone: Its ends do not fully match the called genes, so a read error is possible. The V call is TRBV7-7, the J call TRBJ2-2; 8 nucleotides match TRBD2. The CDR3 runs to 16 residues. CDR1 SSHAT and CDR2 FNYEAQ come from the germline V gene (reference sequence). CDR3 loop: CASNPARGANTGELFF. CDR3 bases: TGTGCTAGCAACCCGGCGCGGGGGGCGAACACCGGGGAGCTGTTTTTT. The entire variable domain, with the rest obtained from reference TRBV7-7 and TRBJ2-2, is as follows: GAGVSQSPRYKVTKRGQDVTLRCDPISSHATLYWYQQALGQGPEFLTYFNYEAQPDKSGLPSDRFSAERPEGSISTLTIQRTEQRDSAMYRCASNPARGANTGELFFGEGSRLTVL.

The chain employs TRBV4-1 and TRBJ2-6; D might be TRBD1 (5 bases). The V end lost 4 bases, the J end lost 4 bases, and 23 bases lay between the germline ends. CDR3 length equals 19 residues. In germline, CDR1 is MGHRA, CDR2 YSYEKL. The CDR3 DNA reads TGCGCCAGCAGCCTCGCCTATCAGGGAAACATGGGGGGGGCCAACGTCCTGACTTTC. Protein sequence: CASSLAYQGNMGGANVLTF.

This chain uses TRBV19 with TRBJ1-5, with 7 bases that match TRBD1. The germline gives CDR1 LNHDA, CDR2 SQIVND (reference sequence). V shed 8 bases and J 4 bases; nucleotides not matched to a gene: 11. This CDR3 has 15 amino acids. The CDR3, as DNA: TGTGCCAGTTGTTTCCGGGACAGAGAAAATCAGCCCCAGCATTTT. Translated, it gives CASCFRDRENQPQHF.

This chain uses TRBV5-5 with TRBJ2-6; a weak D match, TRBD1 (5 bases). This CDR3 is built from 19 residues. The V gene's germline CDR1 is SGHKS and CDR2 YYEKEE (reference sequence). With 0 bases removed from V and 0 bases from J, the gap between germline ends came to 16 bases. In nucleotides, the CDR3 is TGTGCCAGCAGCTTGGTTGAGACAGCTATTTACTCTGGGGCCAACGTCCTGACTTTC. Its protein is CASSLVETAIYSGANVLTF.

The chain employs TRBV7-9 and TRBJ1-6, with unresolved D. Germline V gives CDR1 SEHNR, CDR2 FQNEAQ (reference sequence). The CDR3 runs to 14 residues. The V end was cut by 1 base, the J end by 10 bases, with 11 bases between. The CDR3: CASSLELGGSPLHF. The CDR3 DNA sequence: TGTGCCAGCAGCTTAGAATTGGGAGGCTCACCCCTCCACTTT.